This T cell receptor beta chain was found in a study of T cells in Graves' hyperthyroidism and ophthalmopathy. No progression to ophthalmopathy during 18 months of follow-up defined stable disease. Diagnosis of hyperthyroidism was new in patients aged 18 to 65, and its duration was under 2 months. Patients showing uncontrolled infection, other autoimmune disease, pregnancy or lactation were ineligible. There are many counts of this clonotype. Trimming took 8 bases from V and 1 from J, leaving 15 bases between them. The CDR3 contains 14 residues. CDR1 is KGHSH and CDR2 is LQKENI in the germline V gene. Amplification targeted TCR beta CDR3 regions from RNA transcripts. An initial round of RT-PCR targeting the TCR CDR3 relied on the HTBI primer set. TCRdb passed the multiplex PCR reads through MiXCR, listing each CDR3 protein once. The table includes a few hundred thousand distinct CDR3 sequences, around 46% detected once.

What was sequenced was peripheral blood or thyroid tissue (not recorded which). This clonotype was sampled from a young woman with Graves' hyperthyroidism. This chain links TRBV18 with TRBJ2-7; tentative D call: TRBD1 (6 bases). Here the CDR3 DNA reads TGTGCCAGCAGCCCGCCGACAGGATCCTACGAGCAGTACTTC. Translation gives CASSPPTGSYEQYF.